This TCR beta chain originates from a study of cytomegalovirus exposure and HLA in healthy donors. Findings of the study overall: After further analysis at a later stage, some 15,000 TCR beta sequences were associated with HLA alleles at 0.05 false discovery rate. Testing in vitro showed three CMV-associated chains specific for CMV antigens.

Regarding this clone: The antigen is not known.

13 Jbeta primers and 60 Vbeta primers were used for the PCR. Generated by immunoSEQ multiplex PCR, the TCRdb table keeps only in-frame clones and is missing some. In the table there are about 83,000 clones, around three quarters of which are singletons. CDR1 SNHLY and CDR2 FYNNEI come from the germline V gene. The CDR3 covers 15 residues. Trimming at V came to 6 bases and at J to 5 bases, leaving 10 bases not matched to a gene. Sequencing used PBMCs. The rearrangement links TRBV2 to TRBJ2-4; 7 bases are shared with TRBD1. The TCR comes from a man aged 55 to 70 in good health and CMV-seronegative. The CDR3: CASSSLTGLENIQYF. The DNA of the CDR3 is TGTGCCAGCAGCAGTCTGACAGGGCTTGAAAACATTCAGTACTTC.